The 6 T cell receptor beta chains reported below all come from one sample, sequenced in a study of T-cell reconstitution after alpha-beta-depleted transplantation in children. Preparing the TCRbeta library involved the use of unique molecular identifiers. TCRdb redid the calling of the PCR reads with MiXCR, one entry per CDR3 protein. There are 530,000 or so distinct CDR3 sequences in the sample; 20% to 30% occur only once, and about 35% lies in the top ten. The sequencing here drew on PBMCs, taken before TCRalphabeta/CD19-depleted stem cell transplant. These receptor sequences come from a boy less than two years old with Wiskott-Aldrich syndrome, due to receive a stem cell transplant.

This clonotype has a single count. This chain links TRBV12-3 or TRBV12-4 with TRBJ1-2; D unclear. This CDR3 has 13 residues. Trimming took off 5 bases at V and 0 bases at J, with 7 bases between the two ends. As DNA, the CDR3 is TGTGCCAGCAGTCCCCTGGCTAACTATGGCTACACCTTC. Protein sequence: CASSPLANYGYTF.

This clonotype appeared a few times. The genes are TRBV10-3 and TRBJ1-6, with no clear D. V was clipped by 3 bases and J by 6 bases, with 15 bases between them. Per germline, CDR1 ENHRY and CDR2 SYGVKD. This CDR3 spans 16 amino acids. The CDR3 spells CAISDPGPRFNSPLHF. The CDR3 coding sequence is TGTGCCATCAGTGACCCGGGTCCCAGGTTTAATTCACCCCTCCACTTT.

This clonotype was detected only a few times. CDR3 sequence reads: CASSPPWTGDKDTQYF. CDR3 in DNA: TGTGCCAGCAGCCCACCGTGGACAGGGGACAAAGATACGCAGTATTTT. The chain employs TRBV5-6 and TRBJ2-3; 9 bases line up with TRBD1. With 4 bases clipped from V and 5 bases from J, the junction kept 11 bases outside the gene matches. Germline CDR1 and CDR2: SGHDT and YYEEEE. The CDR3 covers 16 residues.

The chain carries TRBV5-1 and TRBJ2-7, with D possibly being TRBD1 or TRBD2 (5 bases each). The CDR3 is 12 amino acids. CDR1 and CDR2 from the germline V gene are SGHRS and YFSETQ. Trimming left V 3 bases short and J 4 bases short, with 8 bases between. CDR3 in amino acids: CASSWDHYEQYF. The DNA for the CDR3 is TGCGCCAGCAGCTGGGACCATTACGAGCAGTACTTC. The complete variable domain, with remaining parts taken from reference TRBV5-1 and TRBJ2-7, reads KAGVTQTPRYLIKTRGQQVTLSCSPISGHRSVSWYQQTPGQGLQFLFEYFSETQRNKGNFPGRFSGRQFSNSRSEMNVSTLELGDSALYLCASSWDHYEQYFGPGTRLTVT.

Notes on this clonotype: The junction departs from the called germline gene at one end, perhaps through a read error. V is TRBV20-1 and J is TRBJ2-1, with TRBD2 matching 11 bases. There are 19 residues in the CDR3. Germline loops: CDR1 DFQATT, CDR2 SNEGSKA (reference sequence). The CDR3 bases are TGCTGTGCTAGAGTCGGACTAGCGGGTGTTATAAGCTCCTACAATGAGCAGTTCTTC. This encodes CCARVGLAGVISSYNEQFF.

This clonotype was recorded many times. The chain carries TRBV24-1 and TRBJ2-1, with D perhaps TRBD1 or TRBD2 (5 bases each). CDR3 length equals 14 residues. Trimming left V 3 bases short and J 9 bases short, with 14 bases between. CDR1 is KGHDR and CDR2 is SFDVKD in the germline V gene. The CDR3 DNA reads as TGTGCCACCAGTGATCGCAGGGAGTATAGTGAGCAGTTCTTC. Its protein product is CATSDRREYSEQFF.